Listed here is a single T cell receptor beta chain. Its antigen target is currently unknown. No clone much larger than this one lies a single base away; base qualities are absent. The collaborating institutions used their own protocols to collect whole blood in K2EDTA tubes. For TCRbeta analysis, collaborator samples were shipped as frozen whole blood, as isolated PBMCs, or as DNA extracted from either sample type. TCRbeta CDR3 regions were amplified from genomic DNA by means of the immunoSEQ Assay, a bias-controlled multiplex PCR. The source study handled its data this way. Within the assay, amplification of reference gene primers was used to estimate how many nucleated cells each sample contained. Sequence reads were collapsed and filtered to measure the absolute abundance of every unique TCRbeta CDR3 rearrangement. For each sample, productive Simpson clonality was calculated by taking the square root of Simpson's diversity index across productive rearrangements. Entries here come from immuneACCESS through TCRdb and include only in-frame sequences with V and J called. Some clones fail to appear in such tables; in the studies checked, an unresolved V gene covers under half of the shortfall, and the cause of the remainder is unknown. The V and J calls and clone size were taken over from that table, and D and trimming were inferred from the DNA. In all, the sample holds 60,000 to 85,000 clones, and approximately 80% of those were seen once. In total, the top ten clones hold roughly 41% of the sample.

This specimen comes from a study of blood T cell repertoires in COVID-19 (dated by TCRdb to 2020 to 2022). The study in broad terms: Samples from collaborators originated in the United States, Italy and Spain and spanned both the acute and convalescent phases of COVID-19. The material from the prospective study consisted of cDNA or gDNA derived from T cells, B-cell-depleted T cells, or PBMCs. Subjects who had been exposed to COVID-19, were actively infected with it, or had recovered from it provided the deeply sampled blood TCRbeta repertoires that made up the dataset. The repertoires were released in a freely available public database intended as a resource for research on the immune response to SARS-CoV-2. The samples were drawn from two sources: the first 160 participants of the ongoing ImmuneRACE study, and 1,200 or so subjects contributed by 6 global collaborators. Nearly every sample came with metadata listing a de-identified subject ID, COVID-19 status, age in years and sex. Where HLA class I and class II types were available, the types were taken from metadata supplied by the sample provider, not from assay-based typing. On the study overall, not on this receptor specifically: The amount of clinical and demographic metadata varied by source and participant and was provided uncurated.

Inclusive of the bounding cysteine and phenylalanine, the CDR3 is 15 residues long. The read is trimmed to its CDR3 DNA, 45 bases read in frame from base 1. Ends trimmed: V by 4 bases, J by 3 bases; bases unmatched to a gene: 6. The germline V gene specifies MDHEN as CDR1 and SYDVKM as CDR2. Sequenced: peripheral blood. The clonotype originates from a man of 80 years or more with acute or convalescent COVID-19. The chain joins TRBV28 to TRBJ1-5, and TRBD1 aligns with 7 junction nucleotides. The nucleotides are TGTGCCAGCAGTTCCATGGGACAGAACAATCAGCCCCAGCATTTT. Its amino acids are CASSSMGQNNQPQHF. Full variable domain (CDR3 extended with the reference TRBV28 and TRBJ1-5 proteins): DVKVTQSSRYLVKRTGEKVFLECVQDMDHENMFWYRQDPGLGLRLIYFSYDVKMKEKGDIPEGYSVSREKKERFSLILESASTNQTSMYLCASSSMGQNNQPQHFGDGTRLSIL.